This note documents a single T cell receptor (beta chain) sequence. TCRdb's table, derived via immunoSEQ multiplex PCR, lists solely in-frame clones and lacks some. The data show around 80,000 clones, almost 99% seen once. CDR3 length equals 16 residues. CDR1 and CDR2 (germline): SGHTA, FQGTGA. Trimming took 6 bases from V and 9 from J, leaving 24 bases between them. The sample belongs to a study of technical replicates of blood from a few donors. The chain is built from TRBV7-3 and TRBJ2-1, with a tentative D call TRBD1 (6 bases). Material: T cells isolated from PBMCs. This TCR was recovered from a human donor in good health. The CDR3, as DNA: TGTGCCAGCAGATTGGTGTCTAGCAGGGGAGTTGGTGAGCAGTTCTTC. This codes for CASRLVSSRGVGEQFF. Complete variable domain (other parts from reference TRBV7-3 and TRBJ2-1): GAGVSQTPSNKVTEKGKYVELRCDPISGHTALYWYRQSLGQGPEFLIYFQGTGAADDSGLPNDRFFAVRPEGSVSTLKIQRTERGDSAVYLCASRLVSSRGVGEQFFGPGTRLTVL.